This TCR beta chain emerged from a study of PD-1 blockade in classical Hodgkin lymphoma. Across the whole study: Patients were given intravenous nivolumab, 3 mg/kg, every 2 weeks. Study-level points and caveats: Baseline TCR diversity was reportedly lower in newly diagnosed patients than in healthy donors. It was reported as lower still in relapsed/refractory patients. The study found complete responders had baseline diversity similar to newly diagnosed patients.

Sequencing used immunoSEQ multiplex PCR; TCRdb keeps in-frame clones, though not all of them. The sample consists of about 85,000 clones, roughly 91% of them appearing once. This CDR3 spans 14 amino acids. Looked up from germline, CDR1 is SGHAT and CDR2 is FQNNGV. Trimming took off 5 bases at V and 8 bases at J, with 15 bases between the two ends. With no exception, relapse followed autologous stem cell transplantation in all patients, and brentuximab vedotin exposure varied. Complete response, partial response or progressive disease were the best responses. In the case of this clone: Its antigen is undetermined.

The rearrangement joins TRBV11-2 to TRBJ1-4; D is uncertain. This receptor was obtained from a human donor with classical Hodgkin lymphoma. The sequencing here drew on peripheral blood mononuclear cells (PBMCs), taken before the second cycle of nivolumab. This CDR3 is CASSLQMSGEKLFF. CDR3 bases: TGTGCCAGCAGCCTCCAGATGAGCGGGGAAAAACTGTTTTTT. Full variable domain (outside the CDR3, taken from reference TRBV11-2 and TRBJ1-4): EAGVAQSPRYKIIEKRQSVAFWCNPISGHATLYWYQQILGQGPKLLIQFQNNGVVDDSQLPKDRFSAERLKGVDSTLKIQPAKLEDSAVYLCASSLQMSGEKLFFGSGTQLSVL.